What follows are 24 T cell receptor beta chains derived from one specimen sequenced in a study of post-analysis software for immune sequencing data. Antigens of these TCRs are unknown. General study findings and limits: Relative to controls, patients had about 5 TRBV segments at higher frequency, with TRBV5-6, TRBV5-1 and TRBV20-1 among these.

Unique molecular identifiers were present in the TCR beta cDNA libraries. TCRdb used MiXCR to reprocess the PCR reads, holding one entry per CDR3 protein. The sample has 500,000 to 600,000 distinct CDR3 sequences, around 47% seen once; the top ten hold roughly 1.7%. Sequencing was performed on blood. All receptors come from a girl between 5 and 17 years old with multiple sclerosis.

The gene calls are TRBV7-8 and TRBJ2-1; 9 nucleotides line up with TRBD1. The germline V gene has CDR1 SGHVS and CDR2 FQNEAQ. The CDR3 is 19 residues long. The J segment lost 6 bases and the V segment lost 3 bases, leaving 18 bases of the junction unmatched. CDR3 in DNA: TGTGCCAGCAGCTTTGCCGGGACAGGGATTCCCCTTACGTTCAATGAGCAGTTCTTC. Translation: CASSFAGTGIPLTFNEQFF.

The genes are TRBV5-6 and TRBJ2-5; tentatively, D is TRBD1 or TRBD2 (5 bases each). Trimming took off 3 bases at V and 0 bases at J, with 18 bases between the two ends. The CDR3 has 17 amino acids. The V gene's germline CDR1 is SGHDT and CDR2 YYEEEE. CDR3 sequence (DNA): TGTGCCAGCAGCTCTACCCCGGGACCGATGTACCAAGAGACCCAGTACTTC. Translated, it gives CASSSTPGPMYQETQYF.

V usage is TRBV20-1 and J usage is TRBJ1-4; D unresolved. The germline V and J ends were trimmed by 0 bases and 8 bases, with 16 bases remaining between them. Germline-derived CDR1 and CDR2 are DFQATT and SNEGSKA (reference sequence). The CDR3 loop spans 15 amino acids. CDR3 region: CSARDASLGGEKLFF. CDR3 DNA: TGCAGTGCTAGAGACGCCTCTCTAGGAGGGGAAAAACTGTTTTTT.

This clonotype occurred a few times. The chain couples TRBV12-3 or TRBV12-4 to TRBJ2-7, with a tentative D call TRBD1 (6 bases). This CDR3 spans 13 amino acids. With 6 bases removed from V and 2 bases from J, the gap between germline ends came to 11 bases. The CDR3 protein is CASSSRGPYEQYF. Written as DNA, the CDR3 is TGTGCCAGCAGCAGCAGGGGTCCCTACGAGCAGTACTTC.

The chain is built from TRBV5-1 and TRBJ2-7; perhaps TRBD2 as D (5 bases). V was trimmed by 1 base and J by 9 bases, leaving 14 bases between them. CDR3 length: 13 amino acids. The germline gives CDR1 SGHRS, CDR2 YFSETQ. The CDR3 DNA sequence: TGCGCCAGCAGCTTGAGTCCTCAGGAGGTGCAGTACTTC. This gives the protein CASSLSPQEVQYF.

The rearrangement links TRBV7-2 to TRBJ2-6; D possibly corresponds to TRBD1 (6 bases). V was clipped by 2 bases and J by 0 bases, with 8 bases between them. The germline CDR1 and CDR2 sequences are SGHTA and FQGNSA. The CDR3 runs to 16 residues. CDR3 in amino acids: CASSLTGTSGANVLTF. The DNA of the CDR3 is TGTGCCAGCAGCTTAACAGGGACCTCTGGGGCCAACGTCCTGACTTTC.

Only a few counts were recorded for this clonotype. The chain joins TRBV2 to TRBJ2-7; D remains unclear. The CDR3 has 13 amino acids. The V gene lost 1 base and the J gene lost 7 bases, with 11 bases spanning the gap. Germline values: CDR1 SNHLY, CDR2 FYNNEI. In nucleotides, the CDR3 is TGTGCCAGCAGTGAAGAAGCCACCGGGGAGCAGTACTTC. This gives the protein CASSEEATGEQYF.

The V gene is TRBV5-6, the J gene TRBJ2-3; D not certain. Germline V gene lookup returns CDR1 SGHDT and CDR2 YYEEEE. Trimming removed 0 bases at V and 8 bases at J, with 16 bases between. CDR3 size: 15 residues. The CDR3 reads CASSLENSWSGTQYF. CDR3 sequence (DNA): TGTGCCAGCAGCTTGGAGAACTCTTGGTCGGGTACGCAGTATTTT.

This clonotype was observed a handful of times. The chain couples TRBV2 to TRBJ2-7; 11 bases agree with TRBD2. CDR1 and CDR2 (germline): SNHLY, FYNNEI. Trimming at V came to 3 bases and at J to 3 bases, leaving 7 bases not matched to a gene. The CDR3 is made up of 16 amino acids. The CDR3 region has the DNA TGTGCCAGCAGTGACGGACTAGCGGGCTTGATCTACGAGCAGTACTTC. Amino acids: CASSDGLAGLIYEQYF. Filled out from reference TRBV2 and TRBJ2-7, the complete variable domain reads EPEVTQTPSHQVTQMGQEVILRCVPISNHLYFYWYRQILGQKVEFLVSFYNNEISEKSEIFDDQFSVERPDGSNFTLKIRSTKLEDSAMYFCASSDGLAGLIYEQYFGPGTRLTVT.

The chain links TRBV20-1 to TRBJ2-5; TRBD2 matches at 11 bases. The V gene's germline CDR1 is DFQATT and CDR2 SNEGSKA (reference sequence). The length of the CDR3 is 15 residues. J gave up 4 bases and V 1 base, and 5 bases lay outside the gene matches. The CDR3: CSARATSGRTETQYF. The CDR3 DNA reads TGCAGTGCTAGAGCCACTAGCGGGAGAACAGAGACCCAGTACTTC.

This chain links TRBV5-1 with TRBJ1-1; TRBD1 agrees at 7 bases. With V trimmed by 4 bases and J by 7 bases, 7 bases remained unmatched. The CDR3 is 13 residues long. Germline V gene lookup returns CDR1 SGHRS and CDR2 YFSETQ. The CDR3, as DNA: TGCGCCAGCAGCCCCCTTACAGGGGATGAAGCTTTCTTT. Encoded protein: CASSPLTGDEAFF.

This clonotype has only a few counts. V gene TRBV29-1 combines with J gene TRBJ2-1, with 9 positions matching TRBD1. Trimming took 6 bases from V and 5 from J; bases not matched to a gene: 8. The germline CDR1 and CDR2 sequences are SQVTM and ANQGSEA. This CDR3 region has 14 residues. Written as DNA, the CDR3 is TGCAGCGTGAATCCGGACAGGGGCCACAATGAGCAGTTCTTC. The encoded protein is CSVNPDRGHNEQFF.

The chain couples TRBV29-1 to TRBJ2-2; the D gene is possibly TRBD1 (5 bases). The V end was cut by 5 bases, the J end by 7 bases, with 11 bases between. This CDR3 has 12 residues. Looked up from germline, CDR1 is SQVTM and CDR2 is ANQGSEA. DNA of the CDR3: TGCAGCGTTTATGGGGCGAACGGGGAGCTGTTTTTT. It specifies CSVYGANGELFF.

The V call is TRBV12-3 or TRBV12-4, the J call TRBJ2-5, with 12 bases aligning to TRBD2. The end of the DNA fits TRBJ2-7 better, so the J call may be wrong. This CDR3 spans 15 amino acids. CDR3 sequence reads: CASSPSRTSGNEQYF. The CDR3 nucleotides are TGTGCCAGCAGTCCATCCAGGACTAGCGGGAACGAGCAGTACTTC.

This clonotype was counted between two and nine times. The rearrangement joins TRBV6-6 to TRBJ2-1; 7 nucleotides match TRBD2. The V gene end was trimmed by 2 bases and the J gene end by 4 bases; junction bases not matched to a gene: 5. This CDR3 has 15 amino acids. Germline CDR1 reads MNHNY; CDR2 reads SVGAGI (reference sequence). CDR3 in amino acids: CASSYVASGYNEQFF. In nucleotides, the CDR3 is TGTGCCAGCAGTTACGTAGCTAGCGGATACAATGAGCAGTTCTTC.

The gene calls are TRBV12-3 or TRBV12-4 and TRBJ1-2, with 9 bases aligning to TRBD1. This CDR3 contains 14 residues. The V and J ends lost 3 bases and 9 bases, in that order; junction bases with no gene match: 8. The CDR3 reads CASSFRTGDRSYTF. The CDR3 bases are TGTGCCAGCAGTTTCCGGACAGGGGATAGGAGCTACACCTTC.

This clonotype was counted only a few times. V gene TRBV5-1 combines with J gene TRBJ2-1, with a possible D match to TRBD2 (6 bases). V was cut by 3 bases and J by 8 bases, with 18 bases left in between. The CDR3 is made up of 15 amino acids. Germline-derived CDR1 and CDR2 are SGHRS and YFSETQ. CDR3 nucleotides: TGCGCCAGCAGCTCGGCCCAGCGGCGGGGCGATGAGCAGTTCTTC. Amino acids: CASSSAQRRGDEQFF.

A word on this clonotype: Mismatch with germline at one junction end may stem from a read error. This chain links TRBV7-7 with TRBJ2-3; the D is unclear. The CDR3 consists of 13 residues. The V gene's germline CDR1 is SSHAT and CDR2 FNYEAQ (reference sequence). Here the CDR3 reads CASSRTYTDTQYF. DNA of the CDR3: TGTGCTAGCAGCCGGACCTACACAGATACGCAGTATTTT.

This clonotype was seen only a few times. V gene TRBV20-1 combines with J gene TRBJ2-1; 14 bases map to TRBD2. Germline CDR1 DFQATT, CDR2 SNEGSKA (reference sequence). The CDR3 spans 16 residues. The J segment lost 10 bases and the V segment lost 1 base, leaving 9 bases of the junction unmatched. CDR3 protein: CSARVRLAGGRPEQFF. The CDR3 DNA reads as TGCAGTGCTAGAGTGCGACTAGCGGGAGGGAGACCCGAGCAGTTCTTC.

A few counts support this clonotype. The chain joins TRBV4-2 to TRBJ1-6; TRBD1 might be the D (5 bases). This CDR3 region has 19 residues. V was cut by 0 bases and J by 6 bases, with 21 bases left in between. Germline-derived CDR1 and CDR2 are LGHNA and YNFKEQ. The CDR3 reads CASSQDLSIGTGTNSPLHF. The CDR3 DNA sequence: TGTGCCAGCAGCCAAGACTTGAGTATTGGTACAGGCACTAATTCACCCCTCCACTTT.

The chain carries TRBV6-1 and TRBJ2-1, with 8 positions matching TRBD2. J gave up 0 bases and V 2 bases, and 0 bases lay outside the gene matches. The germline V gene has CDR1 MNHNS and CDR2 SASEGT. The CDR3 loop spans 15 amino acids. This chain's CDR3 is CASSESGSSYNEQFF. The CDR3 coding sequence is TGTGCCAGCAGTGAAAGCGGGAGCTCCTACAATGAGCAGTTCTTC.

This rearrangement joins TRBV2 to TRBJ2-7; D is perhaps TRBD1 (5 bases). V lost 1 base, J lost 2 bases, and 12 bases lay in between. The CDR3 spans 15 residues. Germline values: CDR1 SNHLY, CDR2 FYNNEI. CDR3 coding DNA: TGTGCCAGCAGTGAAGAAAGGGGTGGAACCTACGAGCAGTACTTC. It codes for CASSEERGGTYEQYF.

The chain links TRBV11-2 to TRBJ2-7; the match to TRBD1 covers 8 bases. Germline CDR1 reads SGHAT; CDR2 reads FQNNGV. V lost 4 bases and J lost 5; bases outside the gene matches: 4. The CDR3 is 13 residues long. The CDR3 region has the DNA TGTGCCAGCAGCTCCGACAGGGGACACGAGCAGTACTTC. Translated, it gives CASSSDRGHEQYF.

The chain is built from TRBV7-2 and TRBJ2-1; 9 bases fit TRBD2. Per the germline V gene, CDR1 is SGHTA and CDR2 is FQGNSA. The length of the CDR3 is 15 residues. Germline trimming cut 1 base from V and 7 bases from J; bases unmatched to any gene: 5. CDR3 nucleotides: TGTGCCAGCAGCTTAGGGCGGGGGGGGCGAAATGAGCAGTTCTTC. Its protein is CASSLGRGGRNEQFF. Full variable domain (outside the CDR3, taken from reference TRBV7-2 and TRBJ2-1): GAGVSQSPSNKVTEKGKDVELRCDPISGHTALYWYRQSLGQGLEFLIYFQGNSAPDKSGLPSDRFSAERTGGSVSTLTIQRTQQEDSAVYLCASSLGRGGRNEQFFGPGTRLTVL.